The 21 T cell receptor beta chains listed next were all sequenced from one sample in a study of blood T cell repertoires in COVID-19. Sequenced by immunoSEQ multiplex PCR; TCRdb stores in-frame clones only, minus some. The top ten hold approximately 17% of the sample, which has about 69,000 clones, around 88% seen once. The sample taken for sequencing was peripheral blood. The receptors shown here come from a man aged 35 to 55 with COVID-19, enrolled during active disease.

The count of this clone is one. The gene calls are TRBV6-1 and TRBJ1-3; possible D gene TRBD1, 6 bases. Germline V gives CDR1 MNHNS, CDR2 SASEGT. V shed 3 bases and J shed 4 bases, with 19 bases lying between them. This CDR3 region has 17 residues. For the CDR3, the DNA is TGTGCCAGCAGTGACCTCAGGGGCAAGCACGCCGGAAACACCATATATTTT. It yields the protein CASSDLRGKHAGNTIYF.

CDR3 nucleotide sequence: TGTGCCAGCAGTCCTAACAGCGGGGGGGGAGAGACCCAGTACTTC. Encoded protein: CASSPNSGGGETQYF. This rearrangement joins TRBV6-5 to TRBJ2-5; 10 bases are shared with TRBD2. The CDR3 is made up of 15 amino acids. The V segment lost 5 bases and the J segment 4 bases; nucleotides outside the gene matches: 7. Germline V gene lookup returns CDR1 MNHEY and CDR2 SVGAGI.

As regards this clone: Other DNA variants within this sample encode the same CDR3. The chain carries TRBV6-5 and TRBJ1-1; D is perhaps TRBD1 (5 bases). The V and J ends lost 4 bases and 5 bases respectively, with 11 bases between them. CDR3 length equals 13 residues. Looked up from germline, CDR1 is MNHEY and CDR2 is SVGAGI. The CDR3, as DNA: TGTGCCAGCAGTTTCCAGGGAGGTACTGAAGCTTTCTTT. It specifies CASSFQGGTEAFF.

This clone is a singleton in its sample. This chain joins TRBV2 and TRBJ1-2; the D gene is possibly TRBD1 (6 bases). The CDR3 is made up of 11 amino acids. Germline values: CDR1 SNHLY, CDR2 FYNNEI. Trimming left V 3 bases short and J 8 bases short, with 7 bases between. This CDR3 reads CASSDTGGYTF. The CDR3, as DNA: TGTGCCAGCAGTGATACAGGGGGCTACACCTTC.

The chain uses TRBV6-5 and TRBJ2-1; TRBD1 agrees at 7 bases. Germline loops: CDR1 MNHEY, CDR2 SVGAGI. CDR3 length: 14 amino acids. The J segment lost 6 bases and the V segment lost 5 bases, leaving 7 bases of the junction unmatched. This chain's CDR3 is CASSNPGQLNEQFF. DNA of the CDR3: TGTGCCAGCAGTAACCCGGGACAGCTCAATGAGCAGTTCTTC.

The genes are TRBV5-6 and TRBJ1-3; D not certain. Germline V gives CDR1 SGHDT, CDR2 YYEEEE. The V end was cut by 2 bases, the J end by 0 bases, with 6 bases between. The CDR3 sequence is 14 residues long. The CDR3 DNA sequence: TGTGCCAGCAGCTTCGGGAACTCTGGAAACACCATATATTTT. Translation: CASSFGNSGNTIYF.

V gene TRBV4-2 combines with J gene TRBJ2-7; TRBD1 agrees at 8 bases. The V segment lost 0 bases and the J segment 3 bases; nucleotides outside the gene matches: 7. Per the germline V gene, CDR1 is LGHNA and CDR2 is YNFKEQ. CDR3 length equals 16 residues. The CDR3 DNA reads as TGTGCCAGCAGCCAAGAAGTTGGACAGGGAAGCTACGAGCAGTACTTC. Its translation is CASSQEVGQGSYEQYF.

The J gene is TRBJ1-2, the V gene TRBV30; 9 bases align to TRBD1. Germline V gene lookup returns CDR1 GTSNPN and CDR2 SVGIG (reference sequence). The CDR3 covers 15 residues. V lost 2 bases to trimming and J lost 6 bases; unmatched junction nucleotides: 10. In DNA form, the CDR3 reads TGTGCCTGGAGTACTCTTACAGGGGGCGGAGATGGCTACACCTTC. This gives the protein CAWSTLTGGGDGYTF.

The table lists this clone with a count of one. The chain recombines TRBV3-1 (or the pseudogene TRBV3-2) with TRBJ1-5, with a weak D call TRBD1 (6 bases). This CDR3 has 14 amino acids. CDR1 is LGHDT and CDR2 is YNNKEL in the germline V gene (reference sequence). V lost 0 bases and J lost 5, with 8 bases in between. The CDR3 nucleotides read TGTGCCAGCAGCCAAGAGACAGGACATCAGCCCCAGCATTTT. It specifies CASSQETGHQPQHF.

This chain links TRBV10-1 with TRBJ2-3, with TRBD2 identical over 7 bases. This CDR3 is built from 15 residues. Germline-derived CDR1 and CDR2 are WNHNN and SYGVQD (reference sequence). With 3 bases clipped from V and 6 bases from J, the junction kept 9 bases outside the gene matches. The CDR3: CASSEAGSFEDTQYF. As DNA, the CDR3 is TGCGCCAGCAGTGAAGCGGGGAGTTTTGAGGATACGCAGTATTTT.

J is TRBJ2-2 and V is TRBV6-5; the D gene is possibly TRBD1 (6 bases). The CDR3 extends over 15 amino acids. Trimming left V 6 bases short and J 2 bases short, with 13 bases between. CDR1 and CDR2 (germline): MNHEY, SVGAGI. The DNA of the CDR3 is TGTGCCAGCAGAAAACCGGGACAAAACACCGGGGAGCTGTTTTTT. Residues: CASRKPGQNTGELFF.

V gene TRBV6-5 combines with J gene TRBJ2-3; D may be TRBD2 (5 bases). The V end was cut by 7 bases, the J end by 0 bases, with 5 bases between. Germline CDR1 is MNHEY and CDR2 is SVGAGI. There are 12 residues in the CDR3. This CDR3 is CASTGSTDTQYF. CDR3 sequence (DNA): TGTGCCAGCACGGGGAGCACAGATACGCAGTATTTT.

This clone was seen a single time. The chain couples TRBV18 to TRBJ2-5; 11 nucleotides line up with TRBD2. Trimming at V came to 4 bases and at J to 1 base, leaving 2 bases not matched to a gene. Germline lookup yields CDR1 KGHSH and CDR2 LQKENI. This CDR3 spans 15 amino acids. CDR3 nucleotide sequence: TGTGCCAGCTCACGACTAGCGGGGACCCAAGAGACCCAGTACTTC. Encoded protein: CASSRLAGTQETQYF.

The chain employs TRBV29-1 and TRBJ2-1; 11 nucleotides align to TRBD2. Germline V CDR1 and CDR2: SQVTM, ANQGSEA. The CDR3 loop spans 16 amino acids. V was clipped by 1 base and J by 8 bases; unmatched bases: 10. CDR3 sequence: CSVEGPGLAVTHEQFF. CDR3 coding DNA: TGCAGCGTTGAAGGGCCGGGACTAGCGGTAACTCATGAGCAGTTCTTC.

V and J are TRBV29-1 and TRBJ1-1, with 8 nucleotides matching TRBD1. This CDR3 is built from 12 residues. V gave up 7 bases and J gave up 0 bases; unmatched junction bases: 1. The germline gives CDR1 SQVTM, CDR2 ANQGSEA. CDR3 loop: CSGGQVNTEAFF. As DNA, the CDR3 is TGCAGCGGGGGACAGGTGAACACTGAAGCTTTCTTT. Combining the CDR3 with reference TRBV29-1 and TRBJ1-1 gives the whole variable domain SAVISQKPSRDICQRGTSLTIQCQVDSQVTMMFWYRQQPGQSLTLIATANQGSEATYESGFVIDKFPISRPNLTFSTLTVSNMSPEDSSIYLCSGGQVNTEAFFGQGTRLTVV.

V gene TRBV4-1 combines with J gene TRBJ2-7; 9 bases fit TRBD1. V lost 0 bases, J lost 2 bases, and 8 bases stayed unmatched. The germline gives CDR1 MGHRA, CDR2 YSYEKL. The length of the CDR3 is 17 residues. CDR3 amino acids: CASSQDITRQGAYEQYF. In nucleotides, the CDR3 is TGCGCCAGCAGCCAAGATATTACTCGACAGGGGGCCTACGAGCAGTACTTC.

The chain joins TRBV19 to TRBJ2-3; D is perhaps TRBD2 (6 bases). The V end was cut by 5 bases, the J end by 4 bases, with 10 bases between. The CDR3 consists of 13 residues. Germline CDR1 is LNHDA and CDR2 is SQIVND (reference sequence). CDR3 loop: CASSGRLADTQYF. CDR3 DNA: TGTGCCAGTAGTGGGCGACTAGCAGATACGCAGTATTTT.

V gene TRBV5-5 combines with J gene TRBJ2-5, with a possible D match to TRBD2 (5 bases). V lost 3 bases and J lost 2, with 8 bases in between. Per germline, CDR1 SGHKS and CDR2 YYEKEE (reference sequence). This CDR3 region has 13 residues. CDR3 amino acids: CASSSRDQETQYF. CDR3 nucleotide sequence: TGTGCCAGCAGCTCCCGGGATCAAGAGACCCAGTACTTC.

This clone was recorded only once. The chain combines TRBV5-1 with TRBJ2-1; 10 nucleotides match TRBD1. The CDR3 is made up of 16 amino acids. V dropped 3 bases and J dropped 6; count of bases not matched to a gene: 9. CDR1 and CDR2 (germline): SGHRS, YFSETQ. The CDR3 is CASSSESGQGINEQFF. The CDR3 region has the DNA TGCGCCAGCAGCTCTGAATCGGGACAGGGGATCAATGAGCAGTTCTTC. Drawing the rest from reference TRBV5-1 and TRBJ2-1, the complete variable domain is KAGVTQTPRYLIKTRGQQVTLSCSPISGHRSVSWYQQTPGQGLQFLFEYFSETQRNKGNFPGRFSGRQFSNSRSEMNVSTLELGDSALYLCASSSESGQGINEQFFGPGTRLTVL.

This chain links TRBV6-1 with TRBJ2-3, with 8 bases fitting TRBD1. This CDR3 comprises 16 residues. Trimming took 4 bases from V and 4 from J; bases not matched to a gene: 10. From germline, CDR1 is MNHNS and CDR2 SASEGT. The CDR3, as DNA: TGTGCCAGCAGTGGGGTGAAGCAGGGGGCATCAGATACGCAGTATTTT. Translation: CASSGVKQGASDTQYF.

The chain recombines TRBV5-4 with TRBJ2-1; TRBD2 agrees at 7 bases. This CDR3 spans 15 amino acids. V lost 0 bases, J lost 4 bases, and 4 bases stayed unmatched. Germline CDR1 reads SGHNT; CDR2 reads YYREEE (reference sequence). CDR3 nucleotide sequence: TGTGCCAGCAGCTTGGATCAGGGACTATACAATGAGCAGTTCTTC. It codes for CASSLDQGLYNEQFF.